The 28 T cell receptor beta chains listed next were all sequenced from one sample in a study of technical replicates of blood from a few donors. Clones were read by immunoSEQ multiplex PCR, and TCRdb kept only the in-frame ones, dropping some. The sample has around 62,000 clones, approximately 97% seen once. The specimen was T cells isolated from PBMCs. All receptors derive from a human donor in good health.

V is TRBV11-3 and J is TRBJ2-3, with 8 bases matching TRBD2. V was clipped by 1 base and J by 4 bases; unmatched bases: 1. The CDR3 covers 14 residues. Per the germline V gene, CDR1 is SGHNT and CDR2 is YENEEA. The CDR3 DNA sequence: TGTGCCAGCAGCTTAGTAGCGGGATCAGATACGCAGTATTTT. Protein sequence: CASSLVAGSDTQYF.

The rearrangement uses TRBV7-9 and TRBJ2-5; D call uncertain. Germline CDR1 and CDR2: SEHNR and FQNEAQ (reference sequence). V was cut by 3 bases and J by 1 base, with 6 bases left in between. CDR3 length equals 13 residues. This CDR3 reads CASSFSIQETQYF. CDR3 coding DNA: TGTGCCAGCAGCTTTAGTATCCAAGAGACCCAGTACTTC.

The chain joins TRBV10-2 to TRBJ2-7; TRBD1 agrees at 7 bases. The CDR3 is 16 residues long. Germline CDR1 and CDR2: WSHSY and SAAADI. V shed 11 bases and J 3 bases; nucleotides not matched to a gene: 19. The CDR3 DNA reads TGCGCCGCGAAGGACGGATCCACAGGGGATTACTACGAGCAGTACTTC. This translates into CAAKDGSTGDYYEQYF.

The V gene is TRBV4-1, the J gene TRBJ1-4; D is ambiguous. Deletions cut 4 bases from V and 3 bases from J, with 18 bases between. This CDR3 region has 17 residues. CDR1 and CDR2 (germline): MGHRA, YSYEKL. CDR3 protein: CASSPRRRVDANEKLFF. The CDR3 bases are TGCGCCAGCAGCCCCCGCCGGAGGGTCGATGCTAATGAAAAACTGTTTTTT.

The J gene is TRBJ2-1, the V gene TRBV4-1; 13 bases map to TRBD2. With 4 bases clipped from V and 4 bases from J, the junction kept 1 base outside the gene matches. The CDR3 spans 15 residues. CDR1 and CDR2 from the germline V gene are MGHRA and YSYEKL. The CDR3 DNA is TGCGCCAGCAGCCCACTAGCGGGAGGGTACAATGAGCAGTTCTTC. Protein product: CASSPLAGGYNEQFF.

The gene calls are TRBV29-1 and TRBJ1-2, with D perhaps TRBD1 (6 bases). Germline V lookup: CDR1 SQVTM, CDR2 ANQGSEA. The CDR3 consists of 12 residues. V was trimmed by 4 bases and J by 4 bases, leaving 10 bases between them. This CDR3 is CSVATGSYGYTF. CDR3 coding DNA: TGCAGCGTTGCAACAGGGTCCTATGGCTACACCTTC.

The chain has TRBV7-2 and TRBJ1-2; D unresolved. Between the trimmed V and J ends, which lost 1 base and 5 bases, there was a span of 20 bases. CDR3 length: 17 amino acids. Germline CDR1 reads SGHTA; CDR2 reads FQGNSA. The CDR3 here is CASSLGSLDTLVYGYTF. CDR3 coding DNA: TGTGCCAGCAGCTTAGGCAGCCTCGATACCCTAGTTTATGGCTACACCTTC.

The chain is built from TRBV5-4 and TRBJ1-1; TRBD1 aligns across 7 bases. CDR3 length equals 15 residues. The trim removed 2 bases at V and 5 bases at J, leaving 9 bases unmatched. Germline V CDR1 and CDR2: SGHNT, YYREEE (reference sequence). The CDR3 loop is CASSFDIQGRTEAFF. In nucleotides, the CDR3 is TGTGCCAGCAGCTTCGATATACAGGGGCGAACTGAAGCTTTCTTT.

The CDR3 DNA is TGTGCCAGCAGTTACGAGAGGGTTAGCTATGGCTACACCTTC. Its translation: CASSYERVSYGYTF. The V call is TRBV6-5, the J call TRBJ1-2; the D is unclear. Looked up from germline, CDR1 is MNHEY and CDR2 is SVGAGI. The V end lost 2 bases, the J end lost 4 bases, and 11 bases lay between the germline ends. CDR3 length equals 14 residues.

This chain connects TRBV9 to TRBJ2-2; TRBD2 aligns across 7 bases. The CDR3 totals 17 residues. Looked up from germline, CDR1 is SGDLS and CDR2 is YYNGEE. The ends lost 0 bases at V and 4 bases at J; junction bases unmatched: 9. This CDR3 is CASSVGLAGRGTGELFF. In DNA form, the CDR3 reads TGTGCCAGCAGCGTAGGACTAGCTGGCCGGGGCACCGGGGAGCTGTTTTTT.

This clone was recorded once. V is TRBV2 and J is TRBJ2-4; 7 nucleotides line up with TRBD1. The V gene end was trimmed by 7 bases and the J gene end by 1 base; junction bases not matched to a gene: 10. Germline V gene lookup returns CDR1 SNHLY and CDR2 FYNNEI. There are 16 residues in the CDR3. The CDR3 region has the DNA TGTGCCAGCAACTTAAGGGGGCATACGGCCAAAAACATTCAGTACTTC. Translating it yields CASNLRGHTAKNIQYF. The variable domain in full, with the rest retrieved from reference TRBV2 and TRBJ2-4, is EPEVTQTPSHQVTQMGQEVILRCVPISNHLYFYWYRQILGQKVEFLVSFYNNEISEKSEIFDDQFSVERPDGSNFTLKIRSTKLEDSAMYFCASNLRGHTAKNIQYFGAGTRLSVL.

The rearrangement links TRBV19 to TRBJ1-4; D is ambiguous. The CDR3 has 14 amino acids. Trimming pared 5 bases from V and 5 bases from J, leaving 12 bases between. CDR1 and CDR2 (germline): LNHDA, SQIVND (reference sequence). The CDR3 sequence is CASSPPRKNEKLFF. The CDR3 coding sequence is TGTGCCAGTAGTCCCCCCAGGAAAAATGAAAAACTGTTTTTT.

V is TRBV7-9 and J is TRBJ2-1; 14 bases line up with TRBD2. Trimming cost V 6 bases and J 7 bases; bases outside gene matches: 5. Looked up from germline, CDR1 is SEHNR and CDR2 is FQNEAQ (reference sequence). CDR3 length: 15 residues. The CDR3 sequence: CASRLGTSGRNEQFF. The CDR3 nucleotides are TGTGCCAGCAGGCTAGGGACTAGCGGGAGAAATGAGCAGTTCTTC.

The chain combines TRBV27 with TRBJ2-7, with D maybe TRBD1 (5 bases). Germline V CDR1 and CDR2: MNHEY, SMNVEV (reference sequence). Trimming took off 6 bases at V and 3 bases at J, with 12 bases between the two ends. The CDR3 is 13 residues long. The CDR3 nucleotides are TGTGCCAGCAGCCTACGACAGAACTACGAGCAGTACTTC. The encoded protein is CASSLRQNYEQYF.

The genes are TRBV18 and TRBJ2-2; 7 bases match TRBD2. After removal of 3 bases from V and 9 bases from J, the junction contained 7 bases not matched to a gene. CDR3 size: 14 residues. Germline V gives CDR1 KGHSH, CDR2 LQKENI. The CDR3: CASSPSSGTWELFF. The CDR3, as DNA: TGTGCCAGCTCACCGTCTAGCGGTACCTGGGAGCTGTTTTTT.

The chain links TRBV29-1 to TRBJ1-4; D not resolved. CDR1 SQVTM and CDR2 ANQGSEA come from the germline V gene. This CDR3 has 15 amino acids. The ends were cut back, 4 bases at V and 0 bases at J, with 12 bases in the middle. The CDR3: CSVGPRLATNEKLFF. CDR3 nucleotides: TGCAGCGTTGGCCCCCGACTTGCAACTAATGAAAAACTGTTTTTT.

This rearrangement joins TRBV19 to TRBJ2-2, with 9 bases that match TRBD2. Per germline, CDR1 LNHDA and CDR2 SQIVND (reference sequence). The CDR3 is 15 amino acids. With V trimmed by 5 bases and J by 6 bases, 7 bases remained unmatched. The CDR3 sequence is CASSQAGGYPGELFF. The CDR3 DNA reads as TGTGCCAGTAGTCAAGCGGGAGGATACCCCGGGGAGCTGTTTTTT.

The rearrangement uses TRBV9 and TRBJ1-3, with TRBD1 matching 7 bases. Germline lookup yields CDR1 SGDLS and CDR2 YYNGEE. The CDR3 totals 17 residues. After removal of 4 bases from V and 0 bases from J, the junction contained 10 bases not matched to a gene. The CDR3 DNA reads as TGTGCCAGCAGCCCCCAGGACAGGTTCTACTCTGGAAACACCATATATTTT. It yields the protein CASSPQDRFYSGNTIYF.

The gene calls are TRBV5-8 and TRBJ2-1; 7 bases agree with TRBD2. Germline V gene sequence: CDR1 SGHTS, CDR2 YDEGEE. The CDR3 is 16 residues long. The junction had 12 bases not matched to a gene; V was cut back by 3 bases and J by 6 bases. CDR3 sequence reads: CASSSTRGRGINEQFF. CDR3 nucleotides: TGTGCCAGCAGCTCAACCCGGGGGAGGGGTATCAATGAGCAGTTCTTC. The variable domain in full, with the rest retrieved from reference TRBV5-8 and TRBJ2-1, is EAGVTQSPTHLIKTRGQQATLRCSPISGHTSVYWYQQALGLGLQFLLWYDEGEERNRGNFPPRFSGRQFPNYSSELNVNALELEDSALYLCASSSTRGRGINEQFFGPGTRLTVL.

The rearrangement links TRBV19 to TRBJ1-5, with TRBD1 matching 9 bases. Trimming cost V 1 base and J 3 bases; bases outside gene matches: 1. This CDR3 is built from 15 residues. The germline V gene has CDR1 LNHDA and CDR2 SQIVND (reference sequence). CDR3 nucleotide sequence: TGTGCCAGTAGTATAGGGACAGGGGACAATCAGCCCCAGCATTTT. It codes for CASSIGTGDNQPQHF.

The rearrangement links TRBV30 to TRBJ1-4; D call uncertain. CDR3 length: 14 residues. Trimming shortened V by 2 bases and J by 10 bases, and 17 bases separated the two germline ends. Looked up from germline, CDR1 is GTSNPN and CDR2 is SVGIG (reference sequence). This CDR3 reads CAWSNKALSGKLFF. In DNA form, the CDR3 reads TGTGCCTGGAGTAACAAGGCCCTTTCAGGAAAACTGTTTTTT. Filled out from reference TRBV30 and TRBJ1-4, the complete variable domain reads SQTIHQWPATLVQPVGSPLSLECTVEGTSNPNLYWYRQAAGRGLQLLFYSVGIGQISSEVPQNLSASRPQDRQFILSSKKLLLSDSGFYLCAWSNKALSGKLFFGSGTQLSVL.

Here the CDR3 DNA reads TGTGCCAGCAGCCCTGGGGGAATGGGACTAAGATACAATGAGCAGTTCTTC. Translating it yields CASSPGGMGLRYNEQFF. The V call is TRBV9, the J call TRBJ2-1; TRBD2 matches 7 bases. This CDR3 is 17 amino acids long. The J segment lost 4 bases and the V segment lost 4 bases, leaving 14 bases of the junction unmatched. Germline V gives CDR1 SGDLS, CDR2 YYNGEE. Complete variable domain (other parts from reference TRBV9 and TRBJ2-1): DSGVTQTPKHLITATGQRVTLRCSPRSGDLSVYWYQQSLDQGLQFLIQYYNGEERAKGNILERFSAQQFPDLHSELNLSSLELGDSALYFCASSPGGMGLRYNEQFFGPGTRLTVL.

The chain has TRBV27 and TRBJ1-1; tentative D call: TRBD1 (5 bases). Trimming stripped 0 bases from V and 4 bases from J, with 12 bases between. The CDR3 extends over 15 amino acids. The germline V gene has CDR1 MNHEY and CDR2 SMNVEV (reference sequence). The CDR3 coding sequence is TGTGCCAGCAGTTTATCGATTCAGGGATCCACTGAAGCTTTCTTT. It encodes CASSLSIQGSTEAFF.

CDR3 nucleotide sequence: TGTGCCAGCAGGCCCGGGACAGCAACTAATGAAAAACTGTTTTTT. This encodes CASRPGTATNEKLFF. The gene calls are TRBV6-5 and TRBJ1-4; 7 bases are a match to TRBD1. This CDR3 has 15 amino acids. CDR1 and CDR2 (germline): MNHEY, SVGAGI. V trimming: 6 bases; J trimming: 0 bases; junction bases outside the gene matches: 4.

The V gene is TRBV30, the J gene TRBJ2-5; 8 bases align to TRBD1. The germline V gene has CDR1 GTSNPN and CDR2 SVGIG (reference sequence). This CDR3 has 14 residues. The V and J ends lost 0 bases and 5 bases, in that order; junction bases with no gene match: 5. This chain's CDR3 is CAWSVRQGRETQYF. Here the CDR3 DNA reads TGTGCCTGGAGTGTTAGACAGGGGCGGGAGACCCAGTACTTC.

Turning to this clone: Here the CDR3 omits its conserved ending phenylalanine or tryptophan, so a read error is the likely source. The limits of the CDR3 on the DNA are not certain, so only TCRdb's listed CDR3 is given. This chain joins TRBV5-6 and TRBJ1-3; the tabulated D call, TRBD1, remains unverified against the DNA. Including both end residues, the CDR3 is 11 amino acids long. Germline assignment: CDR1 SGHDT and CDR2 YYEEEE. The CDR3 protein is CASSLRTTGDL.

The chain employs TRBV4-3 and TRBJ2-1; 9 bases are shared with TRBD2. Looked up from germline, CDR1 is LGHNA and CDR2 is YSLEER. The trim removed 3 bases at V and 10 bases at J, leaving 13 bases unmatched. This CDR3 is built from 16 residues. Here the CDR3 DNA reads TGCGCCAGCAGCCATTGGACTAGCGCCGAGTTAGGGGAGCAGTTCTTC. It yields the protein CASSHWTSAELGEQFF.

The chain combines TRBV28 with TRBJ1-4; D not resolved. Trimming removed 10 bases at V and 0 bases at J, with 3 bases between. The CDR3 loop spans 11 amino acids. In germline, CDR1 is MDHEN, CDR2 SYDVKM. CDR3 sequence (DNA): TGTGCCATCGCAACTAATGAAAAACTGTTTTTT. It is translated as CAIATNEKLFF.